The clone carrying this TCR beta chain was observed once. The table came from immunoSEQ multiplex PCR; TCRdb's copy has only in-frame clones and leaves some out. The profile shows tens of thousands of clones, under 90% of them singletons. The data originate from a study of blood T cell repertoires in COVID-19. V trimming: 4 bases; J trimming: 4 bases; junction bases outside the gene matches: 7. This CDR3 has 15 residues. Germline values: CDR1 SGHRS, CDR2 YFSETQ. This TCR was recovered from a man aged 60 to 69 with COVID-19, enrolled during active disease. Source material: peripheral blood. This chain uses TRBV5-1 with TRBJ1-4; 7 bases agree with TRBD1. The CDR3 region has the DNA TGCGCCAGCAGCCCCGGGACAGTCCTTAATGAAAAACTGTTTTTT. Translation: CASSPGTVLNEKLFF.